The T cell receptor (beta chain) under discussion was sequenced for a study of identical twins. TCRdb itself ran the 5' RACE reads through MiXCR, one entry per CDR3 protein. This sample carries 1.5 million to 2 million distinct CDR3 sequences, 32% of them seen once, and the ten largest clones take approximately 0.29%. The junction had 9 bases not matched to a gene; V was cut back by 4 bases and J by 4 bases. This CDR3 is 16 amino acids long. Germline V gene sequence: CDR1 MGHDK, CDR2 SYGVNS. This clonotype occurred a few times. Its antigen is currently unknown. Broader study findings: In zero-insertion analyses, partial confounding could arise from invariant MAIT and iNKT cells.

The V call is TRBV25-1, the J call TRBJ1-4, with 7 bases lining up with TRBD1. The sequencing input was cord blood. The sequence was obtained from a newborn girl in good health. For the CDR3, the DNA is TGTGCCAGCAGTGGACCGCATGGGACAGTTAATGAAAAACTGTTTTTT. Translated: CASSGPHGTVNEKLFF.